This TCR beta chain originates from a study of post-analysis software for immune sequencing data. Study-level background: The disease courses covered relapsing-remitting, secondary progressive and progressive-relapsing multiple sclerosis.

CDR3 length: 16 residues. The V gene end was trimmed by 3 bases and the J gene end by 6 bases; junction bases not matched to a gene: 9. Carried by the TCR beta cDNA libraries were unique molecular identifiers. TCRdb fed the PCR reads into MiXCR, producing one record per CDR3 protein. The sample carries approximately 660,000 distinct CDR3 sequences, 59% recorded once. This clonotype appeared a single time. As yet, its antigen is unknown. Findings and limits, study-wide: Patients used about five TRBV segments, including TRBV5-6, TRBV5-1 and TRBV20-1, more often than controls.

Sequencing was done on a sample of blood. This rearrangement joins TRBV12-3 or TRBV12-4 to TRBJ1-5; 9 nucleotides align to TRBD1. The TCR comes from a girl aged 2-10 years with multiple sclerosis. For the CDR3, the DNA is TGTGCCAGCAGTTTTAGGGACAGGGTTTGGTCTCAGCCCCAGCATTTT. Translated, it gives CASSFRDRVWSQPQHF.